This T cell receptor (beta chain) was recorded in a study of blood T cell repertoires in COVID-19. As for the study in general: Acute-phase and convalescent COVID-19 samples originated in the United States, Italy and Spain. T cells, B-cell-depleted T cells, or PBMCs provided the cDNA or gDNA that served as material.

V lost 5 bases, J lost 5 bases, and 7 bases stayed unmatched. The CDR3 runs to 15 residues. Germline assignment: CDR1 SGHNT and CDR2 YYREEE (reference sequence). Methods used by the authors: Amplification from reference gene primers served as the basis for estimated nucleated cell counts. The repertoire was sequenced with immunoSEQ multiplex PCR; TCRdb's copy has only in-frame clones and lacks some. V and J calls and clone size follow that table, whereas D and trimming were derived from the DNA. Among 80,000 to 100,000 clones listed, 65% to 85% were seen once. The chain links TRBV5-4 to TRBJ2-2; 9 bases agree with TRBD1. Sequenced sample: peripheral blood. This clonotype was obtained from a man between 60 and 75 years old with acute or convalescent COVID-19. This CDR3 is CASSWKGTGTGELFF. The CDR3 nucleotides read TGTGCCAGCAGTTGGAAGGGGACAGGGACCGGGGAGCTGTTTTTT.